These 13 T cell receptor beta chains came from one sample sequenced in a study of blood T cell repertoires in COVID-19. Produced via immunoSEQ multiplex PCR; TCRdb's table is partial and in-frame only. The sample has roughly 70,000 clones; about 86% are singletons. The sequenced sample consisted of peripheral blood. The source is a man between 65 and 85 years old with active COVID-19.

Only one count was recorded for this clone. The chain links TRBV12-3 or TRBV12-4 to TRBJ2-2; a weak D match, TRBD2 (7 bases). This CDR3 contains 13 residues. The V end lost 8 bases, the J end lost 4 bases, and 11 bases lay between the germline ends. The CDR3 DNA is TGTGCCAGCGTAAGGGGGGGCACCGGGGAGCTGTTTTTT. Protein product: CASVRGGTGELFF.

The V call is TRBV29-1, the J call TRBJ1-2; 7 bases match TRBD1. Germline CDR1 SQVTM, CDR2 ANQGSEA. V shed 3 bases and J 7 bases; nucleotides not matched to a gene: 8. CDR3 size: 13 residues. The CDR3 DNA reads TGCAGCGTTGAGACAGGGCGGATGGTTGGCTACACCTTC. Translated, it gives CSVETGRMVGYTF.

This chain connects TRBV27 to TRBJ2-3, with D possibly TRBD1 on 5 matching bases. The V gene's germline CDR1 is MNHEY and CDR2 SMNVEV (reference sequence). The ends were cut back, 4 bases at V and 6 bases at J, with 14 bases in the middle. The length of the CDR3 is 14 residues. The CDR3 DNA follows: TGTGCCAGCAGTTCAGCAGGGAATGCGGATACGCAGTATTTT. This sequence encodes CASSSAGNADTQYF.

This sequence joins TRBV10-3 and TRBJ2-5, with D possibly matching TRBD1 (5 bases). The CDR3 runs to 14 residues. V was pared by 2 bases and J by 7 bases, with 14 bases between. Germline assignment: CDR1 ENHRY and CDR2 SYGVKD. The CDR3 is CAISEAGSVGTQYF. CDR3 DNA: TGTGCCATCAGTGAGGCAGGGTCCGTTGGGACCCAGTACTTC.

The V gene is TRBV3-1 (or the pseudogene TRBV3-2), the J gene TRBJ2-5; 9 bases match TRBD2. CDR3 length equals 21 residues. Germline V gene data show CDR1 as LGHDT and CDR2 as YNNKEL (reference sequence). Losses at the gene ends were 4 bases for V and 2 bases for J; bases not matched to a gene: 23. The CDR3: CASSPGTLGLAQPGGQETQYF. The CDR3 DNA reads TGTGCCAGCAGCCCCGGGACACTAGGACTAGCGCAACCCGGGGGGCAAGAGACCCAGTACTTC.

V is TRBV6-4 and J is TRBJ2-1; tentative D call: TRBD1 (5 bases). V gave up 6 bases and J gave up 0 bases, with 9 bases separating them. CDR1 is MRHNA and CDR2 is SNTAGT in the germline V gene. The CDR3 consists of 14 residues. This chain's CDR3 is CASRQESSYNEQFF. The DNA of the CDR3 is TGTGCCAGCAGACAGGAGAGCTCCTACAATGAGCAGTTCTTC.

The chain combines TRBV6-2 or TRBV6-3 with TRBJ1-2, with 8 bases identical to TRBD1. J lost 5 bases, V lost 5 bases, and 13 bases had no gene match. The length of the CDR3 is 16 residues. CDR1 MNHEY and CDR2 SVGEGT come from the germline V gene. Here the CDR3 reads CASSSRSDRDQYGYTF. DNA of the CDR3: TGTGCCAGCAGTAGCAGATCGGACAGGGATCAGTATGGCTACACCTTC.

At least ten counts were recorded for this clone. The chain carries TRBV9 and TRBJ2-5; 8 positions match TRBD2. Germline CDR1 is SGDLS and CDR2 is YYNGEE. The CDR3 consists of 16 residues. Germline trimming cut 3 bases from V and 2 bases from J; bases unmatched to any gene: 9. The CDR3 spells CASSAQSGGAQETQYF. Written as DNA, the CDR3 is TGTGCCAGCAGCGCACAATCGGGGGGGGCTCAAGAGACCCAGTACTTC. Variable domain in full (rest from reference TRBV9 and TRBJ2-5): DSGVTQTPKHLITATGQRVTLRCSPRSGDLSVYWYQQSLDQGLQFLIQYYNGEERAKGNILERFSAQQFPDLHSELNLSSLELGDSALYFCASSAQSGGAQETQYFGPGTRLLVL.

The rearrangement uses TRBV18 and TRBJ2-7; TRBD2 aligns across 7 bases. CDR1 and CDR2 from the germline V gene are KGHSH and LQKENI. The CDR3 runs to 15 residues. Trimming cost V 1 base and J 6 bases; bases outside gene matches: 9. CDR3 in amino acids: CASSPRDPGEGEQYF. CDR3 bases: TGTGCCAGCTCACCACGGGACCCCGGGGAGGGCGAGCAGTACTTC.

This clone was detected a few times. A read error may produce the germline difference seen at one junction end. The rearrangement links TRBV4-2 to TRBJ2-2; no reliable D call. Germline V gives CDR1 LGHNA, CDR2 YNFKEQ. CDR3 length: 15 residues. This CDR3 is CASTQGAVNTGELFF. The CDR3 bases are TGTGCCAGCACCCAAGGCGCGGTAAACACCGGGGAGCTGTTTTTT.

This rearrangement joins TRBV11-2 to TRBJ2-7; 7 bases are shared with TRBD2. The CDR3 runs 13 residues. The V segment lost 1 base and the J segment 4 bases; nucleotides outside the gene matches: 1. Germline V CDR1 and CDR2: SGHAT, FQNNGV. The CDR3 loop reads CASSLGGGYEQYF. The CDR3 DNA is TGTGCCAGCAGCTTAGGGGGGGGGTACGAGCAGTACTTC.

This clone was detected only once. This chain links TRBV10-3 with TRBJ2-7; 12 bases align to TRBD2. Per germline, CDR1 ENHRY and CDR2 SYGVKD. J gave up 3 bases and V 2 bases, and 5 bases lay outside the gene matches. The CDR3 length is 16 residues. The CDR3 bases are TGTGCCATCAGTGAGGGGGGACTAGCGGGCCGCTACGAGCAGTACTTC. Its protein is CAISEGGLAGRYEQYF.

The chain is built from TRBV5-6 and TRBJ2-7; TRBD2 aligns across 11 bases. The CDR3 runs to 15 residues. The germline CDR1 and CDR2 sequences are SGHDT and YYEEEE. V lost 5 bases to trimming and J lost 1 base; unmatched junction nucleotides: 5. The CDR3 protein is CASRSIAGGSYEQYF. CDR3 in DNA: TGTGCCAGCAGATCCATAGCGGGAGGGTCCTACGAGCAGTACTTC.